This TCR beta chain was captured by sequencing in a study of T cells in Graves' hyperthyroidism and ophthalmopathy. Comments on this clonotype: What it binds is not known.

The TCR beta CDR3 regions underwent amplification using RNA transcripts as the source. An initial round of RT-PCR targeting the TCR CDR3 relied on the HTBI primer set. TCRdb fed the multiplex PCR reads into MiXCR, producing one record per CDR3 protein. The table lists about 270,000 distinct CDR3 sequences, about 20% of them singletons. Findings and caveats of the study: Blood also showed most of the thyroid clonotypes that were expanded above 0.001. Separation of ophthalmopathy from stable hyperthyroidism was achieved by a 13 V-J model.

Input material: blood. The sequence was obtained from a man aged 30 to 45 with Graves' ophthalmopathy.

CDR3 DNA: TGCAGTGCTAGAGGGGGGACCACGCCTCCTCACGAGCAGTACTTC. Its translation: CSARGGTTPPHEQYF. The chain links TRBV20-1 to TRBJ2-7; perhaps D is TRBD1 or TRBD2 (5 bases each). There are 15 residues in the CDR3. Trimming stripped 1 base from V and 5 bases from J, with 18 bases between. Germline V gene data show CDR1 as DFQATT and CDR2 as SNEGSKA (reference sequence).